This TCR beta chain was sequenced in a study of CD8 T cells in ankylosing spondylitis. The sample holds many counts of this clonotype. No antigen is known for it. TCRdb fed the 5' RACE reads into MiXCR, producing one record per CDR3 protein. The sample has under 200,000 distinct CDR3 sequences, 9.8% seen once; the top ten hold less than 15%. Broader study findings: Characteristic of ankylosing spondylitis blood, it appeared, was a TCR beta motif comprising several highly homologous variants.

Germline lookup yields CDR1 SEHNR and CDR2 FQNEAQ (reference sequence). CDR3 length: 15 amino acids. V lost 1 base and J lost 2, with 8 bases in between. The chain couples TRBV7-9 to TRBJ2-2; D may be TRBD1 (6 bases). Specimen: blood, either unsorted or a sorted T cell fraction (not recorded which). This TCR derives from a female donor with ankylosing spondylitis or in good health (not recorded which). The CDR3 loop reads CASSLVGANTGELFF. The CDR3 DNA sequence: TGTGCCAGCAGCTTAGTGGGGGCCAACACCGGGGAGCTGTTTTTT.